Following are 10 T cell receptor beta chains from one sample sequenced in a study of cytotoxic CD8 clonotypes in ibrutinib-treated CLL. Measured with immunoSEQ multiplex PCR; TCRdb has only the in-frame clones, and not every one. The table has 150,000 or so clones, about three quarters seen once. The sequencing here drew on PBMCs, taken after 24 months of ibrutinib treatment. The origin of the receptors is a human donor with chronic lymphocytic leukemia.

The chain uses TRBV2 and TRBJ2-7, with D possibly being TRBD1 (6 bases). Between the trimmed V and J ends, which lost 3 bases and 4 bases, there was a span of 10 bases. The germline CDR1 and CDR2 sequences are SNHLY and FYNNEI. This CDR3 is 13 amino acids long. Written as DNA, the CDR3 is TGTGCCAGCAGTGAGGGACAAATATACGAGCAGTACTTC. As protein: CASSEGQIYEQYF.

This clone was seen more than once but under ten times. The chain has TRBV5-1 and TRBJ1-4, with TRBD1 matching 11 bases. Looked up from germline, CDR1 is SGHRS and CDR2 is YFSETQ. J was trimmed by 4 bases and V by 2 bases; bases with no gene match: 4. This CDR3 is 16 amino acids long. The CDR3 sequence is CASSFFGTGGNEKLFF. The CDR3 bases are TGCGCCAGCAGCTTTTTCGGGACAGGGGGTAATGAAAAACTGTTTTTT.

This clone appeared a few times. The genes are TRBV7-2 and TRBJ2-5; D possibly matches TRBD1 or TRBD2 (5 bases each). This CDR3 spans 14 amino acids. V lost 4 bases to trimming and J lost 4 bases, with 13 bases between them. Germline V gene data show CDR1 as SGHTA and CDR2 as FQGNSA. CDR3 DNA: TGTGCCAGCAGCTCACGGCGAGGGGCAGAGACCCAGTACTTC. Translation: CASSSRRGAETQYF.

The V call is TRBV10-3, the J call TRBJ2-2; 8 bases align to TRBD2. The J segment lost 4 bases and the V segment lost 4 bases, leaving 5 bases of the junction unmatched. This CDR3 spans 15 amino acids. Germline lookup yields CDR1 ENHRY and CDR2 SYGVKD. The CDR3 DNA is TGTGCCATCAGTGGGACTAGCCCAGCCACCGGGGAGCTGTTTTTT. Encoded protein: CAISGTSPATGELFF.

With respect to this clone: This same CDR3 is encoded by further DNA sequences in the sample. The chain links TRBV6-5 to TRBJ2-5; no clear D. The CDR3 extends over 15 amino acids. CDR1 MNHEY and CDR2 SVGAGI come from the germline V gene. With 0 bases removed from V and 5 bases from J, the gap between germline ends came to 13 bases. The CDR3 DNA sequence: TGTGCCAGCAGTTACTCGATTGGCGGTGGGGAGACCCAGTACTTC. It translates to CASSYSIGGGETQYF.

DNA of the CDR3: TGTGCCAGCAGCTTAGCCACTAGCGGGGGGAGGAATGAGCAGTTCTTC. This encodes CASSLATSGGRNEQFF. This chain connects TRBV7-2 to TRBJ2-1; TRBD2 aligns across 12 bases. V gave up 0 bases and J gave up 7 bases; unmatched junction bases: 4. Germline loops: CDR1 SGHTA, CDR2 FQGNSA. This CDR3 has 16 residues.

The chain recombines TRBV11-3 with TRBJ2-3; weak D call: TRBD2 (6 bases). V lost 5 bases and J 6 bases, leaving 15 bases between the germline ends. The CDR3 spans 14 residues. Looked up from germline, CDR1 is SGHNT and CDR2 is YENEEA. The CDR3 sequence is CASSRGGAGDTQYF. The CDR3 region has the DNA TGTGCCAGCAGCCGAGGCGGGGCTGGGGATACGCAGTATTTT.

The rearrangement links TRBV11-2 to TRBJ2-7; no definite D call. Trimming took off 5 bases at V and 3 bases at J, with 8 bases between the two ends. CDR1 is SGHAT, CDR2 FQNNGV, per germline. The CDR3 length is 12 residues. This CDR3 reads CASSPFDYEQYF. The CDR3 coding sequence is TGTGCCAGCAGCCCCTTCGACTACGAGCAGTACTTC.

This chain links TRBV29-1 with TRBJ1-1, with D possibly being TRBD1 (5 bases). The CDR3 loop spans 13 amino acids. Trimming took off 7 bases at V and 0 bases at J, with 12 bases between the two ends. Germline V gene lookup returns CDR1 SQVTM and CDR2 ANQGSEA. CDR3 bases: TGCAGCGCGCAATCGACAGTGAACACTGAAGCTTTCTTT. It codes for CSAQSTVNTEAFF.

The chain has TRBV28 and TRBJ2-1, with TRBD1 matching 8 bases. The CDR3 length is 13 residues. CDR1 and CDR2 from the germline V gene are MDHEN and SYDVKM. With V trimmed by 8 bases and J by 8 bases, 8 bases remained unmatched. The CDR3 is CASRDRFVYEQFF. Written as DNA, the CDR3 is TGTGCCAGCCGGGACAGGTTCGTTTATGAGCAGTTCTTC.